The 4 T cell receptor beta chains below come from one sample, sequenced in a study of identical twins. TCRdb itself ran the 5' RACE reads through MiXCR, one entry per CDR3 protein. This sample yields 350,000 or so distinct CDR3 sequences, of which more than 9% are seen a single time; 6% to 9% belongs to the top ten. The same sample was also studied in work on yellow fever vaccine responses in identical twins.

Specimen: CD8+ T cells sorted from blood. The receptors here all came from a woman in her late teens or twenties in good health.

This chain joins TRBV27 and TRBJ2-1, with a possible D match to TRBD2 (6 bases). The CDR3 spans 15 residues. Germline V gene sequence: CDR1 MNHEY, CDR2 SMNVEV (reference sequence). Trimming pared 5 bases from V and 4 bases from J, leaving 15 bases between. DNA of the CDR3: TGTGCCAGCAGTCCCCACTCCGGGACTTACAATGAGCAGTTCTTC. This translates into CASSPHSGTYNEQFF.

This chain uses TRBV3-1 with TRBJ2-1; tentative D call: TRBD2 (6 bases). Trimming left V 7 bases short and J 6 bases short, with 19 bases between. The CDR3 is 15 residues long. Germline V gene sequence: CDR1 LGHDT, CDR2 YNNKEL (reference sequence). CDR3 loop: CASTQEGIAFNEQFF. The CDR3 DNA follows: TGTGCCAGCACCCAGGAGGGGATAGCCTTCAATGAGCAGTTCTTC.

The chain carries TRBV7-9 and TRBJ2-1; 9 positions match TRBD2. Germline CDR1 is SEHNR and CDR2 is FQNEAQ (reference sequence). The CDR3 contains 16 residues. The ends lost 4 bases at V and 8 bases at J; junction bases unmatched: 12. Here the CDR3 DNA reads TGTGCCAGCAGCTCCAGCGGCGGGAGGGCCGAACATGAGCAGTTCTTC. This sequence encodes CASSSSGGRAEHEQFF. The entire variable domain, with the rest obtained from reference TRBV7-9 and TRBJ2-1, is as follows: DTGVSQNPRHKITKRGQNVTFRCDPISEHNRLYWYRQTLGQGPEFLTYFQNEAQLEKSRLLSDRFSAERPKGSFSTLEIQRTEQGDSAMYLCASSSSGGRAEHEQFFGPGTRLTVL.

This clonotype has only a few counts. V usage is TRBV2 and J usage is TRBJ1-1, with 10 bases identical to TRBD1. V gave up 7 bases and J gave up 5 bases; unmatched junction bases: 10. Germline V gene lookup returns CDR1 SNHLY and CDR2 FYNNEI. The CDR3 is made up of 15 amino acids. The CDR3 loop is CASTGTGESQTEAFF. As DNA, the CDR3 is TGTGCCAGCACCGGGACAGGGGAAAGTCAGACTGAAGCTTTCTTT.